The clone carrying this TCR beta chain was seen a single time. The data originate from a study of T cell responses to AZD1222 COVID-19 vaccine. Some clones are missing from TCRdb's copy, which holds only in-frame ones; the method was immunoSEQ multiplex PCR. Of approximately 140,000 clones in the sample, 70% to 90% were seen once. From germline, CDR1 is SEHNR and CDR2 FQNEAQ (reference sequence). CDR3 length equals 17 residues. V was cut by 5 bases and J by 0 bases, with 17 bases left in between. The sequencing here drew on peripheral blood, taken on day 0 of AZD1222 vaccination. The sequence was collected from an adult in good health. The chain employs TRBV7-9 and TRBJ2-1; perhaps D is TRBD1 or TRBD2 (6 bases each). CDR3 nucleotides: TGTGCCAGCAGCGCCGGAGGGGGGTCCCGCTCCTACAATGAGCAGTTCTTC. Its protein is CASSAGGGSRSYNEQFF. Full variable domain (missing parts from reference TRBV7-9 and TRBJ2-1): DTGVSQNPRHKITKRGQNVTFRCDPISEHNRLYWYRQTLGQGPEFLTYFQNEAQLEKSRLLSDRFSAERPKGSFSTLEIQRTEQGDSAMYLCASSAGGGSRSYNEQFFGPGTRLTVL.